This T cell receptor beta chain comes out of a study of cytomegalovirus exposure and HLA in healthy donors (dated by TCRdb to 2017 to 2019). Background for the entire study: According to an earlier analysis of several hundred of the donors, 150 million to 200 million T cells yielded over 100 million unique TCR beta sequences and approximately 280 Gb of sequence data. An early release that covered some 640 HLA-typed donors contained 300 to 350 gigabases of sequencing data and tens of millions of unique TCR sequences. Among the roughly 400 genotyped donors, around 81% belonged to the genetic ancestry cluster associated with self-reported Caucasian donors. The aim of the study was to test whether cataloging public T cell receptors could identify signatures of past pathogen exposure. The study used immunosequencing to profile the T cell repertoires of more than 650 subjects and linked those repertoires to cytomegalovirus serostatus. Along with the roughly 670-subject first cohort, a separate validation cohort of over a hundred different subjects was used. To predict cytomegalovirus infection status, the study brought together high-throughput TCR immunosequencing, statistical association of individual TCRs with disease status, and machine learning. In a later analysis, previously published TCR beta repertoires from 550 to 750 donors were re-analyzed and high-resolution HLA genotyping was added so that TCR occurrence patterns could be studied. Rather than using new phenotypic data, the later analysis identified candidate immune exposures from TCR beta sequences and from how often those sequences occurred across donors. An earlier analysis of approximately 630 of the donors applied high-throughput TCR beta sequencing to assess whether each TCR beta V gene segment acted as functional or pseudogenic. Donor age, sex, ethnicity and CMV serostatus were compiled together with the repertoire data. A later genetic analysis took genome-wide SNP genotypes for about 55% of the roughly 670 donors and used that subset as a discovery cohort. All discovery cohort repertoires had been generated using a single sequencing platform. Both class I and class II loci were covered by HLA typing, at four-digit resolution. The number of typed donors differed by locus: about 620-630 for A, B, C, DRB1 and DQB1; 522 for DQA1; around 610 for DPA1; and 450 to 480 for DPB1. Because of strong linkage in the cohort, four or five DR-DQ haplotypes were treated as single units for association and clustering. On average, around 240,000 unique TCR beta nucleotide sequences were sequenced per donor among 398 genotyped donors of the cohort, with roughly 18% of those sequences being non-productive.

The CDR3 sequence holds 14 residues, the cysteine and phenylalanine included. Only the CDR3 DNA stays, 42 bases, in frame from base 1. Looking up the germline V gene yields CDR1 SQVTM and CDR2 ANQGSEA. V is pared back by 8 bases and J by 5 bases, with 22 bases lying between the germline termini. The library came from the immunoSEQ multiplex PCR assay. The multiplex PCR relied on a mix of 60 forward primers for TCR Vbeta segments and 13 reverse primers for TCR Jbeta segments. The CDR3 region of rearranged TCR beta genes was amplified from genomic DNA with a multiplex PCR assay. The Illumina HiSeq System was used to sequence the amplified TCR beta libraries as 87-base-pair reads. Under the source paper's analysis protocol: Across the 670 or so repertoires, a later analysis counted approximately 83 million unique TCR beta chains, approximately 10 million of which were shared by at least two donors. Raw reads were error-corrected and collapsed into unique sequences with a nearest-neighbor algorithm that merged closely related sequences to remove PCR and sequencing errors. To assign V, D and J gene segments, CDR3 sequences were aligned to IMGT reference sequences. For a sequence to be retained, at least a six-nucleotide match to both a V gene segment and a J gene segment was required. Rearrangements were classified as productive when the CDR3 lacked stop codons and remained in frame with V and J, and all other rearrangements were classified as non-productive. CDR3 was defined according to IMGT convention as the region running from the second conserved V-encoded cysteine to the conserved J-encoded phenylalanine. The earlier analysis of about 560 of the donors excluded any sequence lacking an unambiguous match to a single V gene segment. In an earlier analysis of about 590 of the donors, a V segment was called functional when productive rearrangements were above 56.7%, and segregating when the standard deviation between donors exceeded 5%. A statistical classification framework was built to diagnose cytomegalovirus status from the catalog of TCR beta chain sequences. In a later analysis, TCR nucleotide sequences were compared against IMGT/GENE-DB human TR gene sequences so that V and J genes could be assigned. Using the TCRdist pipeline, a later analysis assigned CDR3 sequences along with most-parsimonious VDJ recombination scenarios. In a later analysis, each TCR beta chain was defined by its CDR3 amino acid sequence together with its V-gene family, and reads without a unique V-gene family were excluded. As a way to deal with suspected cross-contamination and a sequencing artifact, a later analysis dropped hundreds of nucleotide sequences that were highly shared and had low generation probability. A later analysis calculated a clonal expansion index for each public chain from normalized within-repertoire ranks of inferred template counts. Generation probabilities in a later analysis came from a VDJ recombination model fitted to out-of-frame rearrangements, and those results were checked against IGoR. In a later analysis, TCR-TCR, TCR-HLA and TCR-CMV co-occurrence was scored with hypergeometric tests, and a repertoire-size bias correction was applied to TCR pairs. A later analysis estimated false discovery rates by permuting HLA or CMV assignments 20 times. A later analysis grouped co-occurring TCRs with DBSCAN, adding TCRdist sequence similarity when clustering within HLA-allele-positive subsets. For co-occurrence clustering, repertoires with fewer than 30,000 or more than 120,000 public chains were excluded, along with about five repertoires with anomalous nucleotide sharing. TCRdb took over this immuneACCESS table, retaining in-frame rearrangements with V and J assigned. Such tables are incomplete; in checked studies, under half of the missing clones stem from an unresolved V gene, and the remainder is unexplained. D and trimming were read from the DNA, whereas the V and J calls and clone size are those reported in that table. Within this sample are around 150,000 clones, with 84% of them counted one time only. The ten largest clones take up approximately 2% of the sample.

A remark on this clone: Its binding antigen is unknown. No base quality information exists; no much larger clone differs at one position.

Overall study outcomes, separate from this receptor: In the study, roughly 160 TCR beta chains were listed as associated with cytomegalovirus. Broadly in line with IMGT annotations, most TCR beta V segments showed up in productive rearrangements about 87% or about 30% of the time in an earlier analysis of around 550 of the donors. Because HLA typing was unavailable for some donors at each locus, only the typed subset was used in association tests. In a later genetic analysis, fewer N-insertions in productive TCRs were reported among donors in an Asian-associated ancestry cluster than the roughly 670-donor mean. Most TCR sequences were seen in very few donors, while some public TCRs were found in many individuals. In a later analysis, most CMV-associated TCR beta chains were found to appear HLA-restricted, with HLA associations seemingly driven largely by CMV exposure. A later analysis associated 15,000 or so TCR beta sequences with specific HLA alleles at a false discovery rate of 0.05. In a later analysis, HLA-associated TCR beta chains were found to be more clonally expanded and to have lower generation probabilities than equally common non-associated chains. In vitro tests confirmed that a few of the cytomegalovirus-associated TCR beta chains recognize cytomegalovirus antigens. Correlated functional status among segregating V segments might reflect linkage disequilibrium, but an unknown experimental factor could not be ruled out. The sequencing pipeline was judged likely to have produced a cluster of highly shared sequence variants as a technical artifact. A further reported finding was that TCR beta sequences accurately predicted the HLA-A and HLA-B alleles for most subjects in the first cohort. In this cohort, only TCR beta chains were sequenced, and detectable features were limited by the absence of alpha or paired-chain data. The earlier analysis of approximately 590 of the donors excluded some 16 rarely observed V segments, including chromosome 9 orphons, because counts were too low. Several of the top co-occurrence clusters appeared to be linked to parvovirus B19, influenza, CMV and Epstein-Barr virus, according to a later analysis. Sequencing depth was assumed to be roughly uniform across donors in the presence/absence analyses, though that assumption may not hold. The classifier was reported to diagnose cytomegalovirus status with high specificity and sensitivity in both the original and validation cohorts. V-gene and J-gene trimming of TCR beta chains was associated with a missense DCLRE1C variant in a later genetic analysis, and the association was replicated in an independent cohort. CMV serostatus was the only immune exposure information available for the cohort. Some IMGT-functional V segments, including TRBV6-2 and TRBV6-3, could not be told apart with the 87-base-pair reads, so those segments were excluded. A later analysis found that TCR association rates varied across HLA loci, with DRB1 alleles showing the most associated TCRs and HLA-C alleles the fewest. When HLA alleles, especially DR and DQ, strongly co-occurred, TCR associations were difficult to assign to individual alleles. The authors suggested that the approach could potentially be extended to other disease states and immunological phenotypes.

The cohort consisted of some 730 healthy bone marrow donors. At the time of sampling, all cohort members were nominally healthy, though unrecorded immune exposures were likely present. The donor tested CMV seronegative and was one of the 352 seronegative cohort members. A peripheral blood sample was collected from each donor, and TCR beta sequencing was performed on peripheral blood mononuclear cells. Genomic DNA was extracted from the blood cell samples with the Qiagen DNeasy Blood Extraction Kit. Sequencing input: PBMCs. The sequence joins TRBV29-1 to TRBJ2-7; tentative D gene TRBD1, with 5 bases matching. This receptor was identified in a young man in good health and CMV-seronegative. The sequenced DNA is TGCAGCTTCTCGGACACATCGGCCGGAAACGAGCAGTACTTC. It encodes CSFSDTSAGNEQYF.